This TCR beta chain appears in the sequencing data of a study of vaccination and CD4 T cells after COVID-19. About the study: Stimulation of the cells used overlapping spike peptide pools from SARS-CoV-2 and from the common cold coronaviruses HCoV-NL63, HCoV-OC43 and HCoV-229E. Regarding the study as a whole: The rise in median SARS-CoV-2-reactive clonotypes, from approximately 21 to 40, was not significant. The median proportion of reactive clones detected only post-vaccination in convalescent patients was more than 65%.

Sequence data for DNA of cultured CD4+ T cells were generated by the Oncomine TCR Beta short-read assay. In TCRdb, the PCR reads were re-called with MiXCR into one record per CDR3 protein. The repertoire holds approximately 7,000 distinct CDR3 sequences, with around 25% as singletons. The ends lost 4 bases at V and 4 bases at J; junction bases unmatched: 2. Germline V gene data show CDR1 as SEHNR and CDR2 as FQNEAQ (reference sequence). The CDR3 spans 13 residues. By share, this clonotype counts as medium-sized (0.01 to 0.1%). Its specificity is not known. Treatment of the sample: roughly 11-day PBMC culture with coronavirus spike peptide pools or control peptides (ViraFEST assay). ViraFEST used peptide pools to expand antigen-specific T cells before TCR sequencing.

Source: CD4+ T cells from blood, cultured in vitro, taken after SARS-CoV-2 vaccination. The gene calls are TRBV7-9 and TRBJ2-5, with TRBD1 matching 8 bases. The receptor comes from a human donor who had recovered from COVID-19. CDR3 sequence: CASSSRGPETQYF. CDR3 nucleotides: TGTGCCAGCAGCTCCAGGGGGCCAGAGACCCAGTACTTC.